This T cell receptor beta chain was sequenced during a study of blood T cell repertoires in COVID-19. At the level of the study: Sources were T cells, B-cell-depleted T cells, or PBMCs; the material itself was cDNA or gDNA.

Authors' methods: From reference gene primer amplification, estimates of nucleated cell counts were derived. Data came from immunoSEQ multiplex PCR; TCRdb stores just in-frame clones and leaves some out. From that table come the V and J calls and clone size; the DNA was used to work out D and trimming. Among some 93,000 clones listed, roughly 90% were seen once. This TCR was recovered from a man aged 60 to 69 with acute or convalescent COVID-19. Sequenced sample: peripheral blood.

In DNA, the CDR3 is TGTGCCATCAGCGAGGGACAGATCACTAATGAAAAACTGTTTTTT. This codes for CAISEGQITNEKLFF. The chain carries TRBV10-3 and TRBJ1-4; TRBD1 matches at 7 bases. Germline CDR1 and CDR2: ENHRY and SYGVKD. The CDR3 runs 15 residues. With 6 bases clipped from V and 2 bases from J, the junction kept 6 bases outside the gene matches.